The rows below give T cell receptor beta chains drawn from one sample of a study of T cell responses to AZD1222 COVID-19 vaccine. Profiling relied on immunoSEQ multiplex PCR, and the TCRdb table lists in-frame clones only, not all of them. This sample has 90,000 to 120,000 clones, with approximately 93% found just once. The material was peripheral blood, obtained on day 0 of AZD1222 vaccination. The receptors originated from an adult in good health. Each CDR3 is given with its conserved first and last residue. The order of the fields is D gene, clone size, V gene, J gene, CDR3 protein, CDR3 DNA. D genes are given only for firm matches. Size values are once, few and many counts, or a class for expanded clones, and some rows have none.

-	-	TRBV7-2	TRBJ2-7	CASSLVPGSSYEQYF	TGTGCCAGCAGCTTAGTGCCGGGGAGCTCCTACGAGCAGTACTTC
-	-	TRBV9	TRBJ1-3	CASSYKDSGNTIYF	TGTGCCAGCAGTTATAAAGACTCTGGAAACACCATATATTTT
-	-	TRBV24-1	TRBJ2-1	CAVQGRSGSEQFF	TGTGCCGTACAGGGTCGGTCGGGGAGTGAGCAGTTCTTC
-	-	TRBV18	TRBJ2-1	CASSPLGLSNEQFF	TGTGCCAGCTCACCACTGGGACTCTCAAATGAGCAGTTCTTC
-	once	TRBV30	TRBJ2-4	CAWSVFSEFKNIQYF	TGTGCCTGGAGTGTATTTTCGGAGTTCAAAAACATTCAGTACTTC
-	-	TRBV28	TRBJ2-7	CASSPAAPLLEQYF	TGTGCCAGCAGCCCTGCTGCCCCCCTACTCGAGCAGTACTTC
-	-	TRBV11-2	TRBJ2-5	CASTKTDQETQYF	TGTGCCAGCACCAAGACAGATCAAGAGACCCAGTACTTC
TRBD1	-	TRBV30	TRBJ2-7	CAWSIRGSGEQYF	TGTGCCTGGAGCATCAGGGGGTCGGGCGAGCAGTACTTC
-	few	TRBV28	TRBJ1-4	CASSLPGPNEKLFF	TGTGCCAGCAGTTTACCAGGGCCAAATGAAAAACTGTTTTTT
TRBD1	-	TRBV11-2	TRBJ1-5	CASSHLNAGTGNRNQPQHF	TGTGCCAGCAGCCATCTAAACGCCGGGACAGGGAATCGCAATCAGCCCCAGCATTTT
-	-	TRBV4-3	TRBJ1-2	CASSQDGTIGYGYTF	TGCGCCAGCAGCCAAGATGGGACGATCGGCTATGGCTACACCTTC